Reported below is one T cell receptor beta chain. The antigen is undetermined. These data come from a study of CD8 T cells in ankylosing spondylitis. Study-wide findings and caveats: Peripheral blood held disease-linked clones only at relatively low frequency, and these were CD8+. The study identified a TCR beta motif of seven or eight highly homologous variants that appeared characteristic of ankylosing spondylitis blood. In ankylosing spondylitis patients, matched synovial fluid reportedly showed significant enrichment of disease-linked clones. Before this, some motif variants had been reported in reactive arthritis synovial fluid and blood.

Trimming took 0 bases from V and 9 from J; bases not matched to a gene: 10. The germline V gene has CDR1 MNHNS and CDR2 SASEGT. The CDR3 runs to 17 residues. Making use of molecular barcodes, quantitative 5'-RACE generated TCR beta libraries. From the 5' RACE reads, TCRdb called clonotypes with MiXCR, one entry per CDR3 protein. The profile shows hundreds of thousands of distinct CDR3 sequences, 25% to 30% of them singletons. Sequencing was performed on blood, either unsorted or a sorted T cell fraction (not recorded which). The chain combines TRBV6-1 with TRBJ2-1; 11 bases fit TRBD2. The origin of this receptor is a male donor with ankylosing spondylitis. In DNA form, the CDR3 reads TGTGCCAGCAGTGAAGCGCTGGGACTAGCGGTACGGGGTGAGCAGTTCTTC. It encodes CASSEALGLAVRGEQFF.